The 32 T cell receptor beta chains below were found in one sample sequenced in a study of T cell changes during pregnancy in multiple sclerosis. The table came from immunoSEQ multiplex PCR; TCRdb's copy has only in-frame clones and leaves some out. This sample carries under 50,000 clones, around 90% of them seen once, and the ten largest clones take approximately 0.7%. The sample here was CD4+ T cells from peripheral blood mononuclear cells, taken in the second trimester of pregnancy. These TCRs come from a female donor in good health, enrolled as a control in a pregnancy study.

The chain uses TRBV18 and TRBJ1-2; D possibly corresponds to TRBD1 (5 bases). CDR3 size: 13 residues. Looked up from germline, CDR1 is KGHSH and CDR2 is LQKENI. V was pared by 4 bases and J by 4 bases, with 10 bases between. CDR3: CASSQQGRYGYTF. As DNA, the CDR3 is TGTGCCAGCTCACAGCAGGGTCGCTATGGCTACACCTTC.

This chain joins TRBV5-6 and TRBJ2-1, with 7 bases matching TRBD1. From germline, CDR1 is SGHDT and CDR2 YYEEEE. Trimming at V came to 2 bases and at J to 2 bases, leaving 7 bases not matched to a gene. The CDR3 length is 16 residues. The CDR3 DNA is TGTGCCAGCAGCTTCTCGACAGGGACAACCTACAATGAGCAGTTCTTC. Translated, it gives CASSFSTGTTYNEQFF.

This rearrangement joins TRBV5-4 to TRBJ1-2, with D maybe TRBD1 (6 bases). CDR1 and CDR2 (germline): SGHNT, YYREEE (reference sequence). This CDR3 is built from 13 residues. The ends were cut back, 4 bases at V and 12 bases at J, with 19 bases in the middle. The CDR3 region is CASSTLLRQEHTF. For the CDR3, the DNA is TGTGCCAGCAGCACACTCCTTCGACAGGAACACACCTTC. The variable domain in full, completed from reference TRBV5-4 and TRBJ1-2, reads ETGVTQSPTHLIKTRGQQVTLRCSSQSGHNTVSWYQQALGQGPQFIFQYYREEENGRGNFPPRFSGLQFPNYSSELNVNALELDDSALYLCASSTLLRQEHTFGSGTRLTVV.

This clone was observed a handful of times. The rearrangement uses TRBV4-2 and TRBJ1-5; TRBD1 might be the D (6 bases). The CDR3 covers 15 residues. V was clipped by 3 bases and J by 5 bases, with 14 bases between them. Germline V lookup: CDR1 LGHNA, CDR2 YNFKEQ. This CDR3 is CASSQPTGIDQPQHF. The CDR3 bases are TGTGCCAGCAGCCAGCCAACAGGGATTGATCAGCCCCAGCATTTT.

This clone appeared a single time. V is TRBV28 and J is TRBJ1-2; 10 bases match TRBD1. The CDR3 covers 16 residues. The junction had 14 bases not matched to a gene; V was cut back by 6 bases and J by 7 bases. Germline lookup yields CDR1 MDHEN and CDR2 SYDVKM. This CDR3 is CASSNLRDRGSSGYTF. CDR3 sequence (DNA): TGTGCCAGCAGCAACCTCCGGGACAGGGGTTCTAGTGGCTACACCTTC.

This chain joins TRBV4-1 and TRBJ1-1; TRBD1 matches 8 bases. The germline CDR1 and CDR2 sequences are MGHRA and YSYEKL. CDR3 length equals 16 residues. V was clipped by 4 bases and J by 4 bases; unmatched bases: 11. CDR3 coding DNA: TGCGCCAGCAGCCCAAGGGGGGTCACAGGGGGCACTGAAGCTTTCTTT. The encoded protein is CASSPRGVTGGTEAFF.

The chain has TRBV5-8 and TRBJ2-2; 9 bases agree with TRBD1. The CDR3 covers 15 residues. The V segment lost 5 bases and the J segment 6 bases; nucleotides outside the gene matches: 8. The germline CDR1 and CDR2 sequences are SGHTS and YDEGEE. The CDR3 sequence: CASSAGTGFSGELFF. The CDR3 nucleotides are TGTGCCAGCAGTGCCGGGACAGGGTTCTCCGGGGAGCTGTTTTTT.

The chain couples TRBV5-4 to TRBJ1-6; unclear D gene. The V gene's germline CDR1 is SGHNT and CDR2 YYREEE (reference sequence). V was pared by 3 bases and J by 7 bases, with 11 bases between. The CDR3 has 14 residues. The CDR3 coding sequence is TGTGCCAGCAGCTCAGATACGGGGAATTCACCCCTCCACTTT. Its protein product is CASSSDTGNSPLHF. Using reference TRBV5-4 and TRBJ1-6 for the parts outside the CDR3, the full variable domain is ETGVTQSPTHLIKTRGQQVTLRCSSQSGHNTVSWYQQALGQGPQFIFQYYREEENGRGNFPPRFSGLQFPNYSSELNVNALELDDSALYLCASSSDTGNSPLHFGNGTRLTVT.

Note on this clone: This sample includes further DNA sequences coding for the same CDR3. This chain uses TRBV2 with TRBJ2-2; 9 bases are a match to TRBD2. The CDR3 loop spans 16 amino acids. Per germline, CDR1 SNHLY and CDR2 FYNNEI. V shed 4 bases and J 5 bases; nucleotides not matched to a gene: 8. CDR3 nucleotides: TGTGCCAGCAGTGTAGGCGGGGGGGCCGGGACCGGGGAGCTGTTTTTT. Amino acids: CASSVGGGAGTGELFF.

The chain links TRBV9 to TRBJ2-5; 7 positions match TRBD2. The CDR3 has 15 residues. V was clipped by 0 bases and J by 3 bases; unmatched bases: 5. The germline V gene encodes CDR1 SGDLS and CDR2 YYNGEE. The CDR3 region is CASSVEAGREETQYF. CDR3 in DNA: TGTGCCAGCAGCGTAGAGGCAGGGAGGGAAGAGACCCAGTACTTC.

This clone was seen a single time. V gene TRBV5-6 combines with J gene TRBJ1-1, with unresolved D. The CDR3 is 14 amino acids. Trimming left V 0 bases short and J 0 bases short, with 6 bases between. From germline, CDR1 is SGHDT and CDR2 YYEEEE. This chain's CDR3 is CASSLGPMNTEAFF. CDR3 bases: TGTGCCAGCAGCTTGGGGCCGATGAACACTGAAGCTTTCTTT.

DNA of the CDR3: TGTGCCAGCTCACCTAGCGATGGACCATCCTATCGTGGCTACACCTTC. This codes for CASSPSDGPSYRGYTF. This chain links TRBV18 with TRBJ1-2; D uncertain. V gave up 3 bases and J gave up 7 bases, with 21 bases separating them. The CDR3 totals 16 residues. CDR1 and CDR2 from the germline V gene are KGHSH and LQKENI.

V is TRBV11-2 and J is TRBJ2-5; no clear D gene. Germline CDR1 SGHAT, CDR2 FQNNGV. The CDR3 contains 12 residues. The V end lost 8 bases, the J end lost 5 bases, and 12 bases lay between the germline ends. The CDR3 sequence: CASATRVETQYF. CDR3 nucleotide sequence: TGTGCCAGCGCAACCCGGGTCGAGACCCAGTACTTC.

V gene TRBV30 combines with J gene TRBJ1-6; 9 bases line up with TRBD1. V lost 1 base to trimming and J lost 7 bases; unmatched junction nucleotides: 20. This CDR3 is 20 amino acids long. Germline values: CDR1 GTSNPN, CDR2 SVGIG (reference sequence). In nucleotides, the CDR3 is TGTGCCTGGAGTGCCGGCCGGACAGGGGCGCAATCGGGGCGCAATTCACCCCTCCACTTT. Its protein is CAWSAGRTGAQSGRNSPLHF.

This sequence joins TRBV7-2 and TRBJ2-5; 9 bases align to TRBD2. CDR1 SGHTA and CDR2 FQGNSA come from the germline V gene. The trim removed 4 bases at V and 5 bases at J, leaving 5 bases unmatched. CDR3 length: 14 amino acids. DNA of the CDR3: TGTGCCAGCAGCTCTAGGCGGGGGGGGGAGACCCAGTACTTC. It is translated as CASSSRRGGETQYF. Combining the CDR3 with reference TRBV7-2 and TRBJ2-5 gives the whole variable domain GAGVSQSPSNKVTEKGKDVELRCDPISGHTALYWYRQSLGQGLEFLIYFQGNSAPDKSGLPSDRFSAERTGGSVSTLTIQRTQQEDSAVYLCASSSRRGGETQYFGPGTRLLVL.

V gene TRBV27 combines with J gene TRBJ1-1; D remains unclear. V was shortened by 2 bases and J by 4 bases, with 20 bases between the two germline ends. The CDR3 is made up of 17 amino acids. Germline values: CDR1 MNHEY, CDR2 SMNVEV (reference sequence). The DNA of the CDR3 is TGTGCCAGCAGTTTACCCCCCTATACGGCAGCGCTCACTGAAGCTTTCTTT. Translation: CASSLPPYTAALTEAFF.

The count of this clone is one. CDR3 sequence reads: CASSQRRSDTQYF. DNA of the CDR3: TGCGCCAGCAGCCAACGGCGGTCAGATACGCAGTATTTT. V gene TRBV5-1 combines with J gene TRBJ2-3; unclear D gene. The ends were cut back, 4 bases at V and 4 bases at J, with 10 bases in the middle. The CDR3 sequence is 13 residues long. Germline V gene lookup returns CDR1 SGHRS and CDR2 YFSETQ.

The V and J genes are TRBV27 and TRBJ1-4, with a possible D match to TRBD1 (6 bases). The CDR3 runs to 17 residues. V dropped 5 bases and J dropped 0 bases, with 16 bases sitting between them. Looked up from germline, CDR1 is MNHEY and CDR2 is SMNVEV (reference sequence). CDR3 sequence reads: CASSKRGGSTTNEKLFF. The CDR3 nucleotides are TGTGCCAGCAGTAAAAGGGGGGGGTCAACAACTAATGAAAAACTGTTTTTT.

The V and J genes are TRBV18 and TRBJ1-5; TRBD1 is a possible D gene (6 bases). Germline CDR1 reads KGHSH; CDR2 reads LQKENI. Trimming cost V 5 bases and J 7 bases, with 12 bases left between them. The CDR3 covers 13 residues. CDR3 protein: CASSADRNQPQHF. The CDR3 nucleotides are TGTGCCAGCTCAGCCGACAGGAACCAGCCCCAGCATTTT.

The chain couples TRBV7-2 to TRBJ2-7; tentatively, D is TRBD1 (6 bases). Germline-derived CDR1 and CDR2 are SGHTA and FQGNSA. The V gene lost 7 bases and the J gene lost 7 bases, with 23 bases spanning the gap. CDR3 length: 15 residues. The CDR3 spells CASTTKLAGVGEQYF. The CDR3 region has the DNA TGTGCCAGCACCACAAAGTTGGCAGGGGTAGGGGAGCAGTACTTC. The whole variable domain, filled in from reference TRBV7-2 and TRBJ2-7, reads GAGVSQSPSNKVTEKGKDVELRCDPISGHTALYWYRQSLGQGLEFLIYFQGNSAPDKSGLPSDRFSAERTGGSVSTLTIQRTQQEDSAVYLCASTTKLAGVGEQYFGPGTRLTVT.

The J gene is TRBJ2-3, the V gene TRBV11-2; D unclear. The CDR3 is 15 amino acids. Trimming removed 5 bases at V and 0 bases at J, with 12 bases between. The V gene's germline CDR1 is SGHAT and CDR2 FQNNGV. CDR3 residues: CASSPIRLSTDTQYF. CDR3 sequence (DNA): TGTGCCAGCAGCCCAATCAGGTTGAGCACAGATACGCAGTATTTT.

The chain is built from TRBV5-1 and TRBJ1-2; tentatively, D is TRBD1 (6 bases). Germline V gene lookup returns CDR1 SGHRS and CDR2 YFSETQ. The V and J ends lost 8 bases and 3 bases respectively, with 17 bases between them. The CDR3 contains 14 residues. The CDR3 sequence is CASKQGSGDYGYTF. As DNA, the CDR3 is TGCGCCAGTAAACAGGGAAGTGGTGACTATGGCTACACCTTC.

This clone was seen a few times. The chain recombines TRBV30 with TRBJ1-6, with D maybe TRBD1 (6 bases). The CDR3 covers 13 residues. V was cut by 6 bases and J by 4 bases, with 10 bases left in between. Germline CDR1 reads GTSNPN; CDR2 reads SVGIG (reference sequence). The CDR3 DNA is TGTGCCTGCAAGGGGGAATATAATTCACCCCTCCACTTT. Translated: CACKGEYNSPLHF.

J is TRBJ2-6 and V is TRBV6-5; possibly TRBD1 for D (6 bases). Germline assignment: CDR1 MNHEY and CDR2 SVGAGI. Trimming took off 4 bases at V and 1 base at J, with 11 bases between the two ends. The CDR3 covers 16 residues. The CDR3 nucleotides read TGTGCCAGCAGTTCCAAAGGGGGTTCTGGGGCCAACGTCCTGACTTTC. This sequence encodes CASSSKGGSGANVLTF.

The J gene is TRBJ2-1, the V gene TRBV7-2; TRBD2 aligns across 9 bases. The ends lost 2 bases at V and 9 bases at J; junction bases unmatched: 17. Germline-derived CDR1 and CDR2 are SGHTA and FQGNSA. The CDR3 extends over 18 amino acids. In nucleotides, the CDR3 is TGTGCCAGCAGCTTAACGCCAATCTTGGGCGGGGGGGGTGGTGAGCAGTTCTTC. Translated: CASSLTPILGGGGGEQFF.

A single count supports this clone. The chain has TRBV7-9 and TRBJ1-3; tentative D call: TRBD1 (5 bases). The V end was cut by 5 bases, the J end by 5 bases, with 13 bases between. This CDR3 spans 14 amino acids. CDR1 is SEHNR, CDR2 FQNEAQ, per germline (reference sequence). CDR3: CASSPTATRNTIYF. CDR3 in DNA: TGTGCCAGCAGCCCGACAGCGACGAGAAACACCATATATTTT.

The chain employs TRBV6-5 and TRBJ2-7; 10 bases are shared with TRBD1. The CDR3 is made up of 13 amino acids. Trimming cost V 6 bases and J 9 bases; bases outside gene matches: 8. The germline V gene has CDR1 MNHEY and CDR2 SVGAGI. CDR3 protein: CASSGTGEIGQYF. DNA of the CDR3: TGTGCCAGCAGCGGGACAGGGGAAATTGGGCAGTACTTC.

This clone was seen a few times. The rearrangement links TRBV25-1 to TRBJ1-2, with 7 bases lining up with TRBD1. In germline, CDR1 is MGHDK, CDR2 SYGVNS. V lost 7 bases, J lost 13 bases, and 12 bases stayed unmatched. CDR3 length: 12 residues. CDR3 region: CASTAITGASTF. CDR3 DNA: TGTGCCAGCACCGCGATAACAGGGGCTAGCACCTTC.

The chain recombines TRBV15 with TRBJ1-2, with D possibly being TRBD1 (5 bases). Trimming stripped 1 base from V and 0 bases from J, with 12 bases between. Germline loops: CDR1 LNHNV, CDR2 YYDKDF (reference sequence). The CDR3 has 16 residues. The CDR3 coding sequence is TGTGCCACCAGCAGAGGACCGGACACTACTAACTATGGCTACACCTTC. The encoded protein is CATSRGPDTTNYGYTF.

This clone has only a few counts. CDR3 sequence reads: CASSSPPGIYNSPLHF. In nucleotides, the CDR3 is TGTGCCAGTAGTTCCCCCCCCGGGATCTATAATTCACCCCTCCACTTT. The J gene is TRBJ1-6, the V gene TRBV19; D gene uncertain. The CDR3 is made up of 16 amino acids. CDR1 is LNHDA, CDR2 SQIVND, per germline (reference sequence). Between the trimmed V and J ends, which lost 5 bases and 3 bases, there was a span of 14 bases.

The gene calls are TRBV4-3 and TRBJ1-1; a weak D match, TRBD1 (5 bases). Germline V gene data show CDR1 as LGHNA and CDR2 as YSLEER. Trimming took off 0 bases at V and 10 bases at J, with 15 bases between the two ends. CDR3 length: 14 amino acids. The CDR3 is CASSQDVGRGGAFF. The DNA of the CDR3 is TGCGCCAGCAGCCAAGACGTAGGGCGCGGGGGAGCTTTCTTT.

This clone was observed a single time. In DNA form, the CDR3 reads TGCGCCAGCAGCCGGGACAGGAGTTACGAGCAGTACTTC. It encodes CASSRDRSYEQYF. V usage is TRBV4-3 and J usage is TRBJ2-7; 8 bases fit TRBD1. Germline V lookup: CDR1 LGHNA, CDR2 YSLEER. This CDR3 has 13 amino acids. Trimming cost V 4 bases and J 4 bases; bases outside gene matches: 3.